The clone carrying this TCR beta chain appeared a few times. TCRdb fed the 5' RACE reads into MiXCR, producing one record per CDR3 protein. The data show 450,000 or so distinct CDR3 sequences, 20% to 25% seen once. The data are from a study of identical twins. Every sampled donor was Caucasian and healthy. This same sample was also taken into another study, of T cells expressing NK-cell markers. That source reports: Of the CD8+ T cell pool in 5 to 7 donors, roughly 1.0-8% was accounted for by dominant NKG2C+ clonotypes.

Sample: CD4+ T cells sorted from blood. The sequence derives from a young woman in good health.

The CDR3 sequence is CASSFQIAEQYF. The CDR3 nucleotides read TGTGCCAGCAGCTTCCAAATTGCGGAGCAGTACTTC. The chain recombines TRBV7-8 with TRBJ2-7; D unresolved. Germline loops: CDR1 SGHVS, CDR2 FQNEAQ. There are 12 residues in the CDR3. The V end was cut by 3 bases, the J end by 7 bases, with 10 bases between.